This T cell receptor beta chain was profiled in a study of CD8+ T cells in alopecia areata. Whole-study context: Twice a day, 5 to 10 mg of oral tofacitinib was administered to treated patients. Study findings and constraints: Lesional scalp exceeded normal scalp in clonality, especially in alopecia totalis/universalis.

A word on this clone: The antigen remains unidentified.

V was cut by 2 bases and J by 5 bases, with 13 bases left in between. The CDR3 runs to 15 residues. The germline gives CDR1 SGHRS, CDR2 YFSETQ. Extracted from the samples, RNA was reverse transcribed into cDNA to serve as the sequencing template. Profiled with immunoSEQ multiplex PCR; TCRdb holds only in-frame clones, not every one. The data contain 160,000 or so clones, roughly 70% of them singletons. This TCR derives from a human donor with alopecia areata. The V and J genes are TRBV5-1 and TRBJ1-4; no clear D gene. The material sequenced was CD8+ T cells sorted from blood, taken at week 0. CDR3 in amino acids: CASSFRRRGNEKLFF. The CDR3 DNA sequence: TGCGCCAGCAGCTTTAGGCGACGGGGAAATGAAAAACTGTTTTTT.